The 5 T cell receptor beta chains in this list originate from one sample, sequenced in a study of Ad26.COV2.S vaccination and SARS-CoV-2 variants. Here immunoSEQ multiplex PCR was the method, and the copy in TCRdb shows in-frame clones only, minus some. The data show 250,000 to 300,000 clones, with 70% to 90% seen just once and 3% to 4% held by the top ten. Regarding treatment: roughly 20 received Ad26.COV2.S at low or high dose, single or two shots; roughly five received placebo; per-sample allocation not given. Each sample was drawn 63 days after the first injection (of vaccine or placebo). This specimen was peripheral blood, taken in a trial of Ad26.COV2.S vaccine versus placebo. The receptors derive from a person between 18 and 65 years old who received the Ad26.COV2.S COVID-19 vaccine or a placebo.

The chain joins TRBV2 to TRBJ2-3, with 9 bases that match TRBD2. The V segment lost 7 bases and the J segment 4 bases; nucleotides outside the gene matches: 9. CDR3 length equals 15 residues. Per the germline V gene, CDR1 is SNHLY and CDR2 is FYNNEI. CDR3: CASTVAGDAADTQYF. In nucleotides, the CDR3 is TGTGCCAGCACTGTAGCGGGAGACGCCGCAGATACGCAGTATTTT.

In this sample, this clone turned up a few times. The chain has TRBV7-6 and TRBJ2-1; 7 positions match TRBD2. Germline CDR1 reads SGHVS; CDR2 reads FNYEAQ. CDR3 length: 16 amino acids. The trim removed 1 base at V and 0 bases at J, leaving 3 bases unmatched. The CDR3 DNA follows: TGTGCCAGCAGCTTAGAAGGCGGGAGCTCCTACAATGAGCAGTTCTTC. It codes for CASSLEGGSSYNEQFF. Together with reference TRBV7-6 and TRBJ2-1, the CDR3 gives the full variable domain: GAGVSQSPRYKVTKRGQDVALRCDPISGHVSLYWYRQALGQGPEFLTYFNYEAQQDKSGLPNDRFSAERPEGSISTLTIQRTEQRDSAMYRCASSLEGGSSYNEQFFGPGTRLTVL.

V and J are TRBV5-1 and TRBJ1-6; TRBD1 is a possible D gene (5 bases). V gave up 6 bases and J gave up 6 bases, with 16 bases separating them. CDR1 and CDR2 from the germline V gene are SGHRS and YFSETQ. The CDR3 is 15 amino acids. CDR3 nucleotides: TGCGCCAGCACCACGGGCCAGGGAGGTAATTCACCCCTCCACTTT. This codes for CASTTGQGGNSPLHF. Supplemented by reference TRBV5-1 and TRBJ1-6, the full variable domain reads KAGVTQTPRYLIKTRGQQVTLSCSPISGHRSVSWYQQTPGQGLQFLFEYFSETQRNKGNFPGRFSGRQFSNSRSEMNVSTLELGDSALYLCASTTGQGGNSPLHFGNGTRLTVT.

V is TRBV21-1 and J is TRBJ1-1. TRBV21-1 is recorded as a pseudogene. The CDR3 is 14 amino acids. DNA of the CDR3: TGTGCCAGCAGCAAAGGGGGTTGTGCGGGGGAAGCTTTCTTT. It translates to CASSKGGCAGEAFF.

This clone was counted a few times. V gene TRBV6-6 combines with J gene TRBJ1-3; D is uncertain. Per germline, CDR1 MNHNY and CDR2 SVGAGI (reference sequence). The CDR3 is 14 amino acids. V lost 2 bases to trimming and J lost 0 bases, with 5 bases between them. The CDR3: CASSYGGSGNTIYF. CDR3 DNA: TGTGCCAGCAGTTACGGTGGCTCTGGAAACACCATATATTTT.